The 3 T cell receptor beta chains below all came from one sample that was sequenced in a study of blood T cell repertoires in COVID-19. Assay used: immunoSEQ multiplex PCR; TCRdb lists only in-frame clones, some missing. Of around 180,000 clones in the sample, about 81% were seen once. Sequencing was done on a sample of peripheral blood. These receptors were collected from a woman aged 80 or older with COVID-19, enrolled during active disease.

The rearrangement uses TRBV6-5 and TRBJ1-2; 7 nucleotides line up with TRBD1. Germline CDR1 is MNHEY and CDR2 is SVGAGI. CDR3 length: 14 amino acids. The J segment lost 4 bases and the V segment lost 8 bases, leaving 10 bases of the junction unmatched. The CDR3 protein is CASGRQGAGYGYTF. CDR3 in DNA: TGTGCCAGCGGCCGACAGGGTGCCGGCTATGGCTACACCTTC.

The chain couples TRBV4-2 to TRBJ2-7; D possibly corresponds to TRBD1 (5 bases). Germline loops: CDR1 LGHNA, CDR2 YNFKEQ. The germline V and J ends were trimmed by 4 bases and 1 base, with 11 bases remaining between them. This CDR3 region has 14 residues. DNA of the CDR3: TGTGCCAGCAGCCCCCACAGGCTTTCCTACGAGCAGTACTTC. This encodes CASSPHRLSYEQYF.

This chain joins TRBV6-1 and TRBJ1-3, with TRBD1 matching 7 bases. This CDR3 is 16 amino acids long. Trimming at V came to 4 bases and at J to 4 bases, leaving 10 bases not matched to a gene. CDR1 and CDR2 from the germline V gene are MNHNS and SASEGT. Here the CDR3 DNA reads TGTGCCAGCAGTGGAAGGTTTGGGACAGCAGGAAACACCATATATTTT. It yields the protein CASSGRFGTAGNTIYF.